Listed below are T cell receptor beta chains from one sample, sequenced in a study of graft-versus-host responses after intestinal transplantation. Assay: immunoSEQ multiplex PCR; the TCRdb copy retains only in-frame clones and omits some. This sample has 40,000 to 45,000 clones, with 85% to 95% found just once. These receptors lack a known antigen. Sequencing used unstimulated CD8+ T cells sorted from spleen or lymph node cells, obtained before transplant. These receptors all stem from a human donor who was the organ donor for an intestinal transplant. Both conserved end residues are part of each CDR3.

v_call	j_call	cdr3_aa
TRBV4-1	NA	CASSQMGARALVPYEQYF
TRBV2	TRBJ1-2	CASSEGGPGDGYTF
TRBV4-1	TRBJ2-7	CASSHATGEGYEQYF
TRBV11-3	TRBJ2-7	CASSLVGPRGSYEQYF
TRBV7-6	TRBJ1-3	CASSHTVSGNTIYF
TRBV6-5	TRBJ1-4	CASSLDRLGEKLFF
TRBV25-1	TRBJ1-3	CASSAWDGGPGNTIYF
TRBV9	TRBJ2-1	CASSVPASPDYNEQFF
TRBV9	TRBJ2-7	CASSVTKVDYF
TRBV4-3	TRBJ2-3	CASSQGPGTTDTQYF
TRBV9	TRBJ2-3	CASSDGDTQYF
TRBV4-2	TRBJ2-3	CASSQEAGGPDTQYF
TRBV23-1	TRBJ2-7	CASSQSESVKSPGQDTYEQYF
TRBV7-9	TRBJ1-1	CASSHNPIEAFF
TRBV5-1	TRBJ1-1	CASSLVAGGRAFF
TRBV4-3	TRBJ1-1	CASSEGTVNTEAFF
TRBV2	TRBJ2-7	CASSERTGPSYEQYF
TRBV2	TRBJ2-7	CASSEALMRPGVRSYEQYF
TRBV7-9	TRBJ2-1	CASTVTASSYNEQFF
TRBV19	TRBJ1-4	CASSGLEGEKLFF
TRBV9	TRBJ1-4	CASSVEARGQKLFF
TRBV27	TRBJ2-2	CASSLSQGAFGELFF
TRBV16	TRBJ1-1	CASSQADIGYTEAFF
TRBV7-6	TRBJ1-1	CASSEDRGTEAFF
TRBV6-5	TRBJ1-2	CASSYFPDYGYTF
TRBV19	TRBJ2-2	CASSIPSVWGTGELFF
TRBV5-1	TRBJ2-7	CASRSGGWDEQYF
TRBV4-3	TRBJ2-1	CASSQDRFYNEQFF
TRBV14	TRBJ2-3	CASSRDTHSTDTQYF
TRBV6-5	TRBJ1-2	CASSPDSQNYGYTF
TRBV2	TRBJ2-7	CANNEVSTYEQYF
TRBV15	TRBJ2-7	CATSTLAGSSYEQYF
TRBV2	TRBJ2-7	CASSTGYYEQYF
TRBV6-1	TRBJ1-2	CASSYRGGYTF
TRBV7-2	TRBJ2-1	CASSLGSDSSYNEQFF
TRBV30	TRBJ1-1	CAWSVGGNTEAFF
TRBV30	TRBJ2-1	CAWSIARRGGYNEQFF
TRBV7-2	TRBJ1-5	CASSFVDQPQHF
TRBV19	TRBJ1-2	CASSMWAGWIYGYTF
TRBV4-3	TRBJ2-1	CASSQDPSGTGPHQNEQFF
TRBV10-2	TRBJ2-7	CASMGWRSSYEQYF
TRBV4-1	TRBJ1-6	CASSQESQGVANSPLHF
TRBV6-9	TRBJ1-5	CASSYSKGPRQPQHF
TRBV15	TRBJ2-5	CATSRTGNTTRTSSYF
TRBV14	TRBJ2-5	CASSQDSRGGWETQYF